One sample yielded the 3 T cell receptor beta chains listed below, sequenced in a study of CD8+ T cells in alopecia areata. Following RNA extraction, reverse transcription yielded cDNA that acted as the sequencing template. Clones were sequenced by immunoSEQ multiplex PCR, and TCRdb holds only the in-frame ones, with some missing. The sample includes 150,000 or so clones, 45% to 60% of them seen just once. Sequences were derived from CD8+ T cells sorted from blood, sampled at week 0. These receptors were taken from a human donor with alopecia areata.

The V call is TRBV30, the J call TRBJ1-2, with D perhaps matching TRBD1 (5 bases). CDR1 GTSNPN and CDR2 SVGIG come from the germline V gene (reference sequence). Trimming left V 2 bases short and J 3 bases short, with 22 bases between. There are 17 residues in the CDR3. In DNA, the CDR3 is TGTGCCTGGAGTCTCAAGACCGGGACCAGAGGGTACTATGGCTACACCTTC. Translating gives CAWSLKTGTRGYYGYTF. Complete variable domain (other parts from reference TRBV30 and TRBJ1-2): SQTIHQWPATLVQPVGSPLSLECTVEGTSNPNLYWYRQAAGRGLQLLFYSVGIGQISSEVPQNLSASRPQDRQFILSSKKLLLSDSGFYLCAWSLKTGTRGYYGYTFGSGTRLTVV.

To note about this clone: The sample has other DNA sequences that encode this CDR3 too. The CDR3 DNA reads as TGCGCCAGCAGCCTGGGGTACGAGCAGTACTTC. This translates into CASSLGYEQYF. V gene TRBV5-1 combines with J gene TRBJ2-7; no reliable D call. Germline CDR1 SGHRS, CDR2 YFSETQ. Trimming removed 4 bases from V and 4 bases from J, with 6 bases in between. The CDR3 runs to 11 residues.

V and J are TRBV7-9 and TRBJ2-1; TRBD1 agrees at 8 bases. Germline CDR1 and CDR2: SEHNR and FQNEAQ (reference sequence). The CDR3 has 15 residues. The V gene end was trimmed by 5 bases and the J gene end by 3 bases; junction bases not matched to a gene: 6. The chain's CDR3 is CASSKGQAVYNEQFF. CDR3 sequence (DNA): TGTGCCAGCAGCAAGGGACAGGCCGTCTACAATGAGCAGTTCTTC. Looking up the rest from reference TRBV7-9 and TRBJ2-1 gives the full variable domain: DTGVSQNPRHKITKRGQNVTFRCDPISEHNRLYWYRQTLGQGPEFLTYFQNEAQLEKSRLLSDRFSAERPKGSFSTLEIQRTEQGDSAMYLCASSKGQAVYNEQFFGPGTRLTVL.